Included here is one TCR beta chain sequence, with context. As processed by the authors: Amplification with reference gene primers provided the estimates of nucleated cell counts. Sequencing used immunoSEQ multiplex PCR; TCRdb keeps in-frame clones, though not all of them. V, J and clone size are taken as reported in that table, and D and trimming were inferred from the DNA itself. This sample carries around 140,000 clones, around 90% of them seen once, and the ten largest clones take approximately 2.5%. CDR1 and CDR2 from the germline V gene are SEHNR and FQNEAQ (reference sequence). CDR3 length: 15 amino acids. The V gene lost 5 bases and the J gene lost 7 bases, with 21 bases spanning the gap. In Seattle, patients joined the study during active infection and were tracked longitudinally. This entry is derived from a study of blood T cell repertoires in COVID-19. Study background: Samples representing acute and convalescent COVID-19 were sourced from the United States, Italy and Spain. Nucleic acid was either cDNA or gDNA, and it came from T cells, B-cell-depleted T cells, or PBMCs.

Sequencing used peripheral blood. This sequence originates from a human donor with COVID-19, enrolled during active disease. The donor label of this sample is uncertain. The rearrangement joins TRBV7-9 to TRBJ2-7; tentative D call: TRBD2 (6 bases). Here the CDR3 reads CASSPRRAGRQEQYF. The CDR3 DNA sequence: TGTGCCAGCAGCCCCCGCCGGGCAGGGAGGCAGGAGCAGTACTTC.